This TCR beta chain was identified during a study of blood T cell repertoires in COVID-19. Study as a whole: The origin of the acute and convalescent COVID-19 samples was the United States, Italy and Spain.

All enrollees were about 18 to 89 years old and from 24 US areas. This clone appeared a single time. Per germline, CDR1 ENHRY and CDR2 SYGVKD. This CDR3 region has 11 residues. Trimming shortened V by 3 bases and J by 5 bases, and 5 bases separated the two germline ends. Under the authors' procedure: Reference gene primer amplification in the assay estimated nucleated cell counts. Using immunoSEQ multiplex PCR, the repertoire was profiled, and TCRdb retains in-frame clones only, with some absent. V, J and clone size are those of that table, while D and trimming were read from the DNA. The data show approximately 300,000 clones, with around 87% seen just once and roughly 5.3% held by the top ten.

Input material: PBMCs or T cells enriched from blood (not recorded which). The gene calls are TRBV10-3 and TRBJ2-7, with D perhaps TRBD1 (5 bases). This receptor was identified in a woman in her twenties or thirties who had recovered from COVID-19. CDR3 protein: CAISDRDEQYF. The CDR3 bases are TGTGCCATCAGTGACAGGGACGAGCAGTACTTC.